This TCR beta chain was observed in a study of cytomegalovirus exposure and HLA in healthy donors. Germline V gives CDR1 MDHEN, CDR2 SYDVKM. This CDR3 has 16 amino acids. Trimming took 3 bases from V and 4 from J; bases not matched to a gene: 9. Amplification used 60 Vbeta primers and 13 Jbeta primers. Using immunoSEQ multiplex PCR, the repertoire was profiled, and TCRdb retains in-frame clones only, with some absent. The sample lists some 150,000 clones; just under 65% were seen once. This clone was counted once. Its antigen remains unknown. Overall study results and limits: Productive status was seen about 90% or about 30% of the time for most TCR beta V segments in an earlier analysis.

Sequences were obtained from PBMCs. This TCR came from a woman aged 55-69 years in good health and CMV-seropositive. This chain uses TRBV28 with TRBJ2-7, with 10 bases aligning to TRBD2. The CDR3 DNA sequence: TGTGCCAGCAGTTTGGGGCTAGCGGGAGTCATTTACGAGCAGTACTTC. It translates to CASSLGLAGVIYEQYF.